These T cell receptor beta chains were read from a single sample in a study of T-cell reconstitution after alpha-beta-depleted transplantation in children. TCRdb called the PCR reads again in MiXCR, with one record for every CDR3 protein. The sample has 800,000 to 1,000,000 distinct CDR3 sequences, about 30% seen once; the top ten hold over 25%. Sequences were derived from PBMCs, mostly from graft donor cells, sampled 360 days after TCRalphabeta/CD19-depleted stem cell transplant. These receptors all stem from a boy in the first two years of life who had a stem cell transplant for SCID, so the T cells may come from the graft donor. The CDR3 runs from the conserved cysteine through the conserved F or W. The D gene is left open where the match is weak. Clone size is stated in some rows and not others, as once, few, many or a class when expanded.

v_call	j_call	d_call	clone_size	cdr3_aa	cdr3_nt
TRBV9	TRBJ2-4	.	.	CASSVSPQTKNIQYF	TGTGCCAGCAGCGTTAGCCCTCAAACCAAAAACATTCAGTACTTC
TRBV29-1	TRBJ2-2	.	few	CSVEEGQRNTGELFF	TGCAGCGTTGAAGAAGGACAGAGAAACACCGGGGAGCTGTTTTTT
TRBV5-6	TRBJ2-1	.	few	CASSRGRDYNEQFF	TGTGCCAGCAGCAGGGGGAGGGACTACAATGAGCAGTTCTTC
TRBV6-5	TRBJ1-4	TRBD1	.	CASSPPQGQGARKLFF	TGTGCCAGCAGTCCCCCCCAGGGACAGGGGGCGAGAAAACTGTTTTTT
TRBV7-8	TRBJ2-1	TRBD1	few	CASSFTRMDRGLVEQFF	TGTGCCAGCAGCTTTACCCGTATGGACAGGGGGCTGGTTGAGCAGTTCTTC
TRBV19	TRBJ1-2	.	.	CASSIAVTWDGYTF	TGTGCCAGTAGTATAGCAGTGACTTGGGATGGCTACACCTTC
TRBV11-1	TRBJ2-7	.	few	CASSLDFVSYEQYF	TGTGCCAGCAGCTTAGATTTCGTTTCATACGAGCAGTACTTC
TRBV5-5	TRBJ1-5	TRBD1	few	CASSPTDRGNQPQHF	TGTGCCAGCAGCCCGACGGACAGGGGCAATCAGCCCCAGCATTTT
TRBV4-2	TRBJ2-3	TRBD2	few	CASSQLLAGGSTDTQYF	TGTGCCAGCAGCCAGTTACTAGCGGGGGGAAGCACAGATACGCAGTATTTT
TRBV15	TRBJ2-5	.	few	CATSRDWANLKETQYF	TGTGCCACCAGCAGAGATTGGGCTAACCTAAAAGAGACCCAGTACTTC
TRBV2	TRBJ1-1	.	.	CASRVGALDTEAFF	TGTGCCAGCAGGGTGGGGGCTTTAGACACTGAAGCTTTCTTT
TRBV5-1	TRBJ2-7	.	.	CASSSNLAGRRPYEQYF	TGCGCCAGCAGCTCTAATCTCGCCGGGCGGCGACCCTACGAGCAGTACTTC
TRBV28	TRBJ1-1	.	.	CASIGSGEGETEAFF	TGTGCCAGCATAGGATCAGGGGAGGGGGAAACTGAAGCTTTCTTT